Here is one TCR beta chain with its context. The sample originates from a study of blood T cell repertoires in COVID-19. Germline V gives CDR1 MGHRA, CDR2 YSYEKL. The germline V and J ends were trimmed by 1 base and 4 bases, with 10 bases remaining between them. The CDR3 covers 14 residues. In the original workflow: Estimates of nucleated cell counts were drawn from the amplification of reference gene primers. Profiling relied on immunoSEQ multiplex PCR, and the TCRdb table lists in-frame clones only, not all of them. V, J and clone size reflect that table, while D and trimming were determined from the DNA. Here the sample spans 110,000 or so clones, over 60% being singletons.

This receptor was taken from a human donor in a cohort sampled during active COVID-19. Sequenced input: peripheral blood. The chain is built from TRBV4-1 and TRBJ1-2; possible D gene TRBD1, 5 bases. The CDR3: CASSQVRQPYGYTF. In DNA, the CDR3 is TGCGCCAGCAGCCAAGTAAGACAGCCCTATGGCTACACCTTC.